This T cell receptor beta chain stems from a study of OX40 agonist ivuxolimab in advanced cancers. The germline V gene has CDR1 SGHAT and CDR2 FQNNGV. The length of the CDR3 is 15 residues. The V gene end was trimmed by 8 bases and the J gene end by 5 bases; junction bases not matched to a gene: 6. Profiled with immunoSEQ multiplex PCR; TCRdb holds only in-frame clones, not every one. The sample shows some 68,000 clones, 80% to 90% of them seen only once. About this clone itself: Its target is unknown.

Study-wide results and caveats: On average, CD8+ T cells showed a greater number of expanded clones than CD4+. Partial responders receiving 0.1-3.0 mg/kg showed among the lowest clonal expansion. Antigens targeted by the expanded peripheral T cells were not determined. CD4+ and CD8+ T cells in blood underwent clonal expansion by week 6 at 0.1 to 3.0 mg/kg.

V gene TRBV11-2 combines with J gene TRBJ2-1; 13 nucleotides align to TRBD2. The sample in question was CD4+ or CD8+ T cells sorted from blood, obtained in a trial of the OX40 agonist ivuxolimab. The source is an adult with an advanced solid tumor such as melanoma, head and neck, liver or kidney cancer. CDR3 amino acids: CASCYGTSGNNEQFF. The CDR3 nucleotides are TGTGCCAGCTGCTACGGGACTAGCGGGAACAATGAGCAGTTCTTC.